A single sample is the source of the 9 T cell receptor beta chains below, sequenced in a study (dated by TCRdb to the mid-2010s). Libraries were made using 5' RACE. The data were produced on an Illumina MiSeq. TCRdb's own reprocessing of the public reads used fastp at Q25 and MiXCR and kept productive beta chains. Identical CDR3 protein sequences are pooled into one entry, listed with their most common genes and DNA. A total of around 34,000 distinct CDR3 sequences appear in this sample, 27% of them only once. The ten top clones hold under 3% of the sample. Tregs were isolated as CD4+CD25+CD127-/low cells. Source material: tumor-infiltrating Tregs sorted from the breast tumor. Receptors were obtained from a female donor with breast cancer.

This clonotype was counted at least ten times. This chain joins TRBV27 and TRBJ1-1; 10 nucleotides align to TRBD1. The CDR3 contains 14 residues. In germline, CDR1 is MNHEY, CDR2 SMNVEV (reference sequence). Trimming took 3 bases from V and 6 from J; bases not matched to a gene: 4. CDR3 region: CASSLDRGIPEAFF. CDR3 DNA: TGTGCCAGCAGTTTGGACAGGGGGATACCTGAAGCTTTCTTT.

This clonotype was seen more than once but under ten times. The chain is built from TRBV6-6 and TRBJ2-3, with D possibly TRBD1 on 6 matching bases. The CDR3 is 12 residues long. Germline CDR1 MNHNY, CDR2 SVGAGI (reference sequence). Trimming removed 11 bases from V and 1 base from J, with 10 bases in between. This CDR3 reads CAARQGTDTQYF. In DNA, the CDR3 is TGTGCCGCCAGACAGGGCACAGATACGCAGTATTTT.

This chain uses TRBV7-2 with TRBJ2-1; D unclear. CDR1 is SGHTA, CDR2 FQGNSA, per germline. The CDR3 totals 15 residues. Trimming shortened V by 3 bases and J by 3 bases, and 12 bases separated the two germline ends. The CDR3 is CASSFRYGYYNEQFF. CDR3 DNA: TGTGCCAGCAGCTTCCGTTACGGGTACTACAATGAGCAGTTCTTC.

In this sample, this clonotype turned up many times. V and J are TRBV4-1 and TRBJ1-1; 9 positions agree with TRBD1. With V trimmed by 3 bases and J by 3 bases, 2 bases remained unmatched. The CDR3 spans 14 residues. Germline V CDR1 and CDR2: MGHRA, YSYEKL. DNA of the CDR3: TGCGCCAGCAGCCATTACAGGGGGCACACTGAAGCTTTCTTT. It encodes CASSHYRGHTEAFF.

In its sample, this clonotype was seen many times. The V call is TRBV10-2, the J call TRBJ2-1; TRBD2 aligns across 9 bases. The CDR3 runs 15 residues. J lost 2 bases, V lost 6 bases, and 5 bases had no gene match. CDR1 is WSHSY and CDR2 is SAAADI in the germline V gene. The CDR3 DNA sequence: TGCGCCAGCAGGACAGCGGGAGGACCCTACAATGAGCAGTTCTTC. Protein sequence: CASRTAGGPYNEQFF.

This clonotype was seen just once. Mismatch with germline at one junction end may stem from a read error. The V and J genes are TRBV6-5 and TRBJ2-2; the D gene is possibly TRBD2 (5 bases). The CDR3 sequence is 13 residues long. Germline V gives CDR1 MNHEY, CDR2 SVGAGI. In DNA form, the CDR3 reads TGCGCCAGCAGTTACTCGGCGGGCGGGGAGCTGTTTTTT. Amino acid sequence: CASSYSAGGELFF.

This clonotype was seen ten or more times. The V call is TRBV12-3 or TRBV12-4, the J call TRBJ2-7; no clear D. Trimming removed 3 bases at V and 3 bases at J, with 6 bases between. There are 12 residues in the CDR3. CDR3: CASSFWGYEQYF. The DNA for the CDR3 is TGTGCCAGCAGTTTTTGGGGCTACGAGCAGTACTTC.

The chain is built from TRBV28 and TRBJ2-5; TRBD2 matches at 10 bases. CDR1 and CDR2 (germline): MDHEN, SYDVKM. Trimming took 7 bases from V and 2 from J; bases not matched to a gene: 13. This CDR3 has 17 residues. The CDR3 loop is CASTLGFIAGGQETQYF. The CDR3 nucleotides read TGTGCCAGCACGTTAGGGTTCATAGCGGGGGGACAAGAGACCCAGTACTTC.

Regarding this clonotype: The junction and the germline gene differ at one end; a read error may be behind it. CDR3 coding DNA: TGTGCCGGCAGGAGGGGAGTCTACGAGCAGTACTTC. This sequence encodes CAGRRGVYEQYF. V and J are TRBV6-5 and TRBJ2-7, with D perhaps matching TRBD2 (6 bases). Germline-derived CDR1 and CDR2 are MNHEY and SVGAGI. The CDR3 spans 12 residues.